The 15 T cell receptor beta chains below all came from one sample that was sequenced in a study of T cells in localized non-small cell lung cancer. Clones were sequenced by immunoSEQ multiplex PCR, and TCRdb holds only the in-frame ones, with some missing. The sample shows almost 30,000 clones, approximately 90% of them seen only once. The sequencing here drew on peripheral blood, taken before any cancer treatment. Every receptor here comes from an older female donor with stage III squamous cell lung carcinoma.

The chain uses TRBV27 and TRBJ2-5; D is perhaps TRBD2 (6 bases). Looked up from germline, CDR1 is MNHEY and CDR2 is SMNVEV (reference sequence). V lost 5 bases to trimming and J lost 1 base, with 17 bases between them. The CDR3 totals 16 residues. The CDR3 region has the DNA TGTGCCAGCAGTGTTTCCCCCCGGGGGATCCAAGAGACCCAGTACTTC. The encoded protein is CASSVSPRGIQETQYF.

The chain combines TRBV10-1 with TRBJ2-7; D is unresolved. Per the germline V gene, CDR1 is WNHNN and CDR2 is SYGVQD (reference sequence). Trimming left V 5 bases short and J 6 bases short, with 17 bases between. This CDR3 has 14 residues. The CDR3: CASSLTPQSSEQYF. CDR3 nucleotide sequence: TGCGCCAGCAGTCTCACCCCGCAGTCCAGCGAGCAGTACTTC.

The chain employs TRBV5-4 and TRBJ1-1; D is undetermined. Looked up from germline, CDR1 is SGHNT and CDR2 is YYREEE (reference sequence). The V and J ends lost 0 bases and 1 base respectively, with 7 bases between them. This CDR3 is 14 amino acids long. CDR3 sequence: CASSLEQRNTEAFF. CDR3 bases: TGTGCCAGCAGCTTGGAACAGCGGAACACTGAAGCTTTCTTT.

This clone was seen a single time. The chain carries TRBV4-3 and TRBJ2-5; D is undetermined. CDR1 and CDR2 (germline): LGHNA, YSLEER. Trimming took off 0 bases at V and 2 bases at J, with 10 bases between the two ends. CDR3 length equals 15 residues. CDR3 DNA: TGCGCCAGCAGCCAAGATGGTCGGCGGCAAGAGACCCAGTACTTC. Its protein product is CASSQDGRRQETQYF.

This clone was observed once. The chain links TRBV11-2 to TRBJ1-1, with 9 nucleotides matching TRBD1. The CDR3 spans 15 residues. The junction had 11 bases not matched to a gene; V was cut back by 6 bases and J by 6 bases. From germline, CDR1 is SGHAT and CDR2 FQNNGV. CDR3 sequence reads: CASSHKQGARAEAFF. DNA for the CDR3: TGTGCCAGCAGTCATAAACAGGGGGCGCGGGCTGAAGCTTTCTTT. The variable domain in full, with the rest retrieved from reference TRBV11-2 and TRBJ1-1, is EAGVAQSPRYKIIEKRQSVAFWCNPISGHATLYWYQQILGQGPKLLIQFQNNGVVDDSQLPKDRFSAERLKGVDSTLKIQPAKLEDSAVYLCASSHKQGARAEAFFGQGTRLTVV.

Note on this clone: The junction differs from germline at one of its ends, possibly a read error. This rearrangement joins TRBV7-7 to TRBJ2-1, with 9 bases that match TRBD2. Germline loops: CDR1 SSHAT, CDR2 FNYEAQ (reference sequence). CDR3 length equals 13 residues. Here the CDR3 reads CASSLSTSGEQFF. CDR3 nucleotides: TGTGCTAGCAGCTTATCGACTAGCGGAGAGCAGTTCTTC.

The rearrangement links TRBV6-5 to TRBJ1-2; TRBD1 might be the D (5 bases). CDR1 and CDR2 from the germline V gene are MNHEY and SVGAGI. The V and J ends lost 0 bases and 2 bases respectively, with 7 bases between them. The CDR3 runs 14 residues. CDR3 sequence: CASSYSRDNYGYTF. CDR3 nucleotide sequence: TGTGCCAGCAGTTACTCAAGGGACAACTATGGCTACACCTTC.

The chain couples TRBV2 to TRBJ1-2; maybe TRBD1 (5 bases). The germline gives CDR1 SNHLY, CDR2 FYNNEI. Trimming cost V 7 bases and J 7 bases, with 16 bases left between them. The CDR3 spans 13 residues. Written as DNA, the CDR3 is TGTGCCAGCACCCCTTTGTGGGGCGGTGGCTACACCTTC. Protein sequence: CASTPLWGGGYTF. Using reference TRBV2 and TRBJ1-2 for the parts outside the CDR3, the full variable domain is EPEVTQTPSHQVTQMGQEVILRCVPISNHLYFYWYRQILGQKVEFLVSFYNNEISEKSEIFDDQFSVERPDGSNFTLKIRSTKLEDSAMYFCASTPLWGGGYTFGSGTRLTVV.

The chain uses TRBV19 and TRBJ2-7; unclear D gene. The length of the CDR3 is 13 residues. The germline CDR1 and CDR2 sequences are LNHDA and SQIVND (reference sequence). Trimming removed 3 bases at V and 5 bases at J, with 11 bases between. CDR3 protein: CASSISRGNEQYF. The CDR3 coding sequence is TGTGCCAGTAGTATTTCCCGAGGCAACGAGCAGTACTTC.

The chain carries TRBV9 and TRBJ1-4, with 8 bases that match TRBD1. J gave up 3 bases and V 3 bases, and 4 bases lay outside the gene matches. This CDR3 is 15 amino acids long. Germline loops: CDR1 SGDLS, CDR2 YYNGEE. DNA of the CDR3: TGTGCCAGCAGCGCCCAGGGACAGGCTAATGAAAAACTGTTTTTT. Protein product: CASSAQGQANEKLFF.

The rearrangement joins TRBV5-1 to TRBJ1-4; D possibly corresponds to TRBD1 (5 bases). The CDR3 sequence is 14 residues long. Trimming took 0 bases from V and 4 from J, leaving 7 bases between them. Germline V lookup: CDR1 SGHRS, CDR2 YFSETQ. CDR3 bases: TGCGCCAGCAGCTTGGAGGGGATTAATGAAAAACTGTTTTTT. It encodes CASSLEGINEKLFF.

This chain joins TRBV7-2 and TRBJ2-3, with a weak D call TRBD2 (6 bases). Trimming left V 4 bases short and J 3 bases short, with 23 bases between. The CDR3 covers 18 residues. Per germline, CDR1 SGHTA and CDR2 FQGNSA. The CDR3 DNA is TGTGCCAGCAGCTCCCCCCGGAGGCTAGCGACCGCGACAGATACGCAGTATTTT. Translating gives CASSSPRRLATATDTQYF.

The chain combines TRBV5-1 with TRBJ1-4; D possibly corresponds to TRBD1 (5 bases). The germline V gene has CDR1 SGHRS and CDR2 YFSETQ. V lost 5 bases, J lost 8 bases, and 16 bases lay in between. The CDR3 extends over 14 amino acids. The CDR3 nucleotides are TGCGCCAGCAGTCACGGGACGTCGGAAGAAAAACTGTTTTTT. Translation: CASSHGTSEEKLFF.

V usage is TRBV9 and J usage is TRBJ2-3; a possible D gene is TRBD2 (6 bases). The V and J ends lost 3 bases and 2 bases respectively, with 13 bases between them. The CDR3 covers 15 residues. Germline loops: CDR1 SGDLS, CDR2 YYNGEE. The DNA of the CDR3 is TGTGCCAGCAGCGACGGGGGAGCCCCCACAGATACGCAGTATTTT. Translated: CASSDGGAPTDTQYF.

The V call is TRBV7-9, the J call TRBJ1-6, with D hard to call. V was pared by 6 bases and J by 5 bases, with 11 bases between. Germline lookup yields CDR1 SEHNR and CDR2 FQNEAQ (reference sequence). CDR3 length: 14 amino acids. The CDR3: CASRTDIHNSPLHF. Written as DNA, the CDR3 is TGTGCCAGCAGAACCGACATCCATAATTCACCCCTCCACTTT.